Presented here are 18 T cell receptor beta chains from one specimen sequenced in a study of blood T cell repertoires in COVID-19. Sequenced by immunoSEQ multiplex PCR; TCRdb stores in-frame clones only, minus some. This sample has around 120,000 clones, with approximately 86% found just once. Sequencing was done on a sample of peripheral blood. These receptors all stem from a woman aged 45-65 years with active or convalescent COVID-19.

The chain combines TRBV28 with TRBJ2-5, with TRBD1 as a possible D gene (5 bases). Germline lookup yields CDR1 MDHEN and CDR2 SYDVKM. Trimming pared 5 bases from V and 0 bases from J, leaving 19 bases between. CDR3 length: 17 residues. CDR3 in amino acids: CASSPPFWQGNQETQYF. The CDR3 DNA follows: TGTGCCAGCAGTCCCCCGTTTTGGCAGGGTAACCAAGAGACCCAGTACTTC.

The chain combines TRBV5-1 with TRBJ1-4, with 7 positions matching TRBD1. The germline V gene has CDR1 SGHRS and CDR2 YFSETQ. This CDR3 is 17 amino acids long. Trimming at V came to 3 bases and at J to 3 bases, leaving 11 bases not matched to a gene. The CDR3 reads CASSSGQAYAANEKLFF. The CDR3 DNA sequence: TGCGCCAGCAGCTCCGGACAGGCATATGCGGCTAATGAAAAACTGTTTTTT.

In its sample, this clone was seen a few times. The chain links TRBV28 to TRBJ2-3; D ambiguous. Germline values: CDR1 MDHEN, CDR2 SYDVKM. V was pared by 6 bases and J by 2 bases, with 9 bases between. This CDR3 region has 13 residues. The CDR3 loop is CASRQMNTDTQYF. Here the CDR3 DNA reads TGTGCCAGCAGGCAGATGAACACAGATACGCAGTATTTT.

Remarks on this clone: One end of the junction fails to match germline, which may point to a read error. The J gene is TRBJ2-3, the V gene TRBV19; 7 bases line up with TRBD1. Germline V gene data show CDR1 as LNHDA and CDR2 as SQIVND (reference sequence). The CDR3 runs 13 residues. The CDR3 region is CATGVGGTDTQYF. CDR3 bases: TGTGCCACTGGAGTAGGGGGCACGGATACGCAGTATTTT.

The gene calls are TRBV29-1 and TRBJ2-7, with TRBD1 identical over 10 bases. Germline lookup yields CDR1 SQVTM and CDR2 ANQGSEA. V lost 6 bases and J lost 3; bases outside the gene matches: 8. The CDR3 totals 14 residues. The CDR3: CSVGQGGSIYEQYF. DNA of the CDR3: TGCAGCGTCGGACAGGGGGGTTCGATCTACGAGCAGTACTTC.

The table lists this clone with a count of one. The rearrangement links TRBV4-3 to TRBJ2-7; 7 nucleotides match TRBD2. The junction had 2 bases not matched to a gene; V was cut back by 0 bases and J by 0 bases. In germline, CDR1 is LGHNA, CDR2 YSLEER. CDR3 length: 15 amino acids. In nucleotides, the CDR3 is TGCGCCAGCAGCCAAGAGATAGCGGGCTCCTACGAGCAGTACTTC. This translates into CASSQEIAGSYEQYF.

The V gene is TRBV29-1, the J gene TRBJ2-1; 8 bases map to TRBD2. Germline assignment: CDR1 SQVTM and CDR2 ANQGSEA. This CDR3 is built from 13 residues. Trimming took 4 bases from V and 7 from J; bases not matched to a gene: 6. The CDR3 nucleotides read TGCAGCGTTGCGTCGGGAGGGGGGAATGAGCAGTTCTTC. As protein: CSVASGGGNEQFF.

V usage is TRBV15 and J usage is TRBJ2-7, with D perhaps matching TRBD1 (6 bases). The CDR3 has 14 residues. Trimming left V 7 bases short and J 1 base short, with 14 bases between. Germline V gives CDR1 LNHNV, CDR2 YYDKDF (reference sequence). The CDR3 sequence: CATKLDRGSYEQYF. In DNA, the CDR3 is TGTGCCACCAAATTAGATAGGGGGTCCTACGAGCAGTACTTC. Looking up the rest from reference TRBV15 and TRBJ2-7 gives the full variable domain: DAMVIQNPRYQVTQFGKPVTLSCSQTLNHNVMYWYQQKSSQAPKLLFHYYDKDFNNEADTPDNFQSRRPNTSFCFLDIRSPGLGDTAMYLCATKLDRGSYEQYFGPGTRLTVT.

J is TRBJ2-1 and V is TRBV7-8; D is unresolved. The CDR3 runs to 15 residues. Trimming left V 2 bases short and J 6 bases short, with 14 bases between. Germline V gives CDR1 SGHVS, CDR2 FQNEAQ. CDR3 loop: CASSLLALPSNEQFF. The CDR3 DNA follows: TGTGCCAGCAGCTTACTTGCCCTACCATCCAATGAGCAGTTCTTC.

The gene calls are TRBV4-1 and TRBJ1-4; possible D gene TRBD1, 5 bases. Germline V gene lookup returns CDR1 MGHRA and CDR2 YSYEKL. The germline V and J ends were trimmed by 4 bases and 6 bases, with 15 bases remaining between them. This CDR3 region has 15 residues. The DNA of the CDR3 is TGCGCCAGCAGCCCGCCCGACAGATTCCATGAAAAACTGTTTTTT. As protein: CASSPPDRFHEKLFF.

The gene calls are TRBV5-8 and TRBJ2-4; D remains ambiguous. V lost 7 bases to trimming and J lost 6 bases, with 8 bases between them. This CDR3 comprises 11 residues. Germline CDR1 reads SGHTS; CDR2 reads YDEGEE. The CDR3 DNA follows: TGTGCCAGCCTAATCGTAAACATTCAGTACTTC. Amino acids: CASLIVNIQYF.

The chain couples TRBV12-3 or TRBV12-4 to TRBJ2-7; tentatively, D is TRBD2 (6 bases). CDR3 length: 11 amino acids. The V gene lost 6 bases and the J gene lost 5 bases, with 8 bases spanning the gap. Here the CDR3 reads CASRLAHEQYF. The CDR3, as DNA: TGTGCCAGCAGACTAGCTCACGAGCAGTACTTC.

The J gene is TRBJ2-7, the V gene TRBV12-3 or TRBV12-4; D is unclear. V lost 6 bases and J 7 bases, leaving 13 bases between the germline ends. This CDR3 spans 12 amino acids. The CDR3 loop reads CASSRSHGEQYF. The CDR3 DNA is TGTGCCAGCAGCCGTTCCCACGGGGAGCAGTACTTC.

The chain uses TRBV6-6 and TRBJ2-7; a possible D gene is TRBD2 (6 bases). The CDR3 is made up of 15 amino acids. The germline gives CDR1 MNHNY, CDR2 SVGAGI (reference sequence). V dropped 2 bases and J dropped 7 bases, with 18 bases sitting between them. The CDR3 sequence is CASSYVGGIAWEQYF. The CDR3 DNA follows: TGTGCCAGCAGTTACGTTGGAGGGATCGCCTGGGAGCAGTACTTC.

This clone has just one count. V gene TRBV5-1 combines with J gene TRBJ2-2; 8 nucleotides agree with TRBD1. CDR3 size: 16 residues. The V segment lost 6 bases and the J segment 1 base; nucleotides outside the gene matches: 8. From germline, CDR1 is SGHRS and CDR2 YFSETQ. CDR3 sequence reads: CASTPQGAMNTGELFF. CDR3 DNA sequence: TGCGCCAGCACCCCGCAGGGGGCCATGAACACCGGGGAGCTGTTTTTT.

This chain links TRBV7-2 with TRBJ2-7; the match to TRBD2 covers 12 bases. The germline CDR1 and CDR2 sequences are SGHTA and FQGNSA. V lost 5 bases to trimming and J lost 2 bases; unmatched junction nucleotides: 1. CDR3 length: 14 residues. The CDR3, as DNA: TGTGCCAGCAGCAGACTAGCGGGAGCCTACGAGCAGTACTTC. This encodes CASSRLAGAYEQYF.

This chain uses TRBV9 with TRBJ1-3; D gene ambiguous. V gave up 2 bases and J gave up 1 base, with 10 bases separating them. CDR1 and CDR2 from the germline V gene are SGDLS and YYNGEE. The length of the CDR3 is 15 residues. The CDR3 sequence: CASSVEGRSGNTIYF. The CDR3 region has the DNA TGTGCCAGCAGCGTTGAGGGAAGGTCTGGAAACACCATATATTTT.

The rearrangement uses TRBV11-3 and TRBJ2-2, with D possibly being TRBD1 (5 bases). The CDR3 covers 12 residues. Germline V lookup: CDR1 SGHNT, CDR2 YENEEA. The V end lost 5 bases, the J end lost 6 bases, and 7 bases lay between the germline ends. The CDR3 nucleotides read TGTGCCAGCAGCCAGGGCGCCGGGGAGCTGTTTTTT. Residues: CASSQGAGELFF. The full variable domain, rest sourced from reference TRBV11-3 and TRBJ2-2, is EAGVVQSPRYKIIEKKQPVAFWCNPISGHNTLYWYLQNLGQGPELLIRYENEEAVDDSQLPKDRFSAERLKGVDSTLKIQPAELGDSAVYLCASSQGAGELFFGEGSRLTVL.